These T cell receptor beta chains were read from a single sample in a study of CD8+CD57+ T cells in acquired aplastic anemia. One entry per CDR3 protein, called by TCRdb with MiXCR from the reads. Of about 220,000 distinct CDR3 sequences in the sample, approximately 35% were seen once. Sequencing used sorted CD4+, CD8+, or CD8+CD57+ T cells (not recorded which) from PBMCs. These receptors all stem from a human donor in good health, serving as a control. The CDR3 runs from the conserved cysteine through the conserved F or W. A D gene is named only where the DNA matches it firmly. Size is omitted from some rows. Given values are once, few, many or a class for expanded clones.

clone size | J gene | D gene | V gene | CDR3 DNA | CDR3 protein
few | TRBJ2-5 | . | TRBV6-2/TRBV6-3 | TGTGCCAGCACTCTGTTAAGTTATGGGGAGACCCAGTACTTC | CASTLLSYGETQYF
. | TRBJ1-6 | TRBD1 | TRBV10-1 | TGCGCCAGCAAAAGGACAGGGTTCCTAGGGTCACCCCTCCACTTT | CASKRTGFLGSPLHF
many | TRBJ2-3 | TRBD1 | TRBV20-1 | TGCAGTGCACAAACAGGGGGCACAGATACGCAGTATTTT | CSAQTGGTDTQYF
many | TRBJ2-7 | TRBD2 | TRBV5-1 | TGCGCCAGCAGCTTGGCCGGGGGGGCGCAGGGCGGAGGAGAGCAGTACTTC | CASSLAGGAQGGGEQYF
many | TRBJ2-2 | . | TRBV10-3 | TGTGCCATCAGTGATCCAGTCCAAAGAACGAACACCGGGGAGCTGTTTTTT | CAISDPVQRTNTGELFF
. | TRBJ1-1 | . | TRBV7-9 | TGTGCCAGCAGCCCAAACCTGAACACTGGAGCTTTCTTT | CASSPNLNTGAFF
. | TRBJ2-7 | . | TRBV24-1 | TGTGCCATCAGGGGTAGCCTGACTACCTACGAGCAGTACTTC | CAIRGSLTTYEQYF
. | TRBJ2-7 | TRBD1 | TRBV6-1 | TGTGCCAGCAGTCGGACAGGGAACGAGCAGTACTTC | CASSRTGNEQYF
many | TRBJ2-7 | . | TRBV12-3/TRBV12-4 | TGTGCCAGCAGTCTCTCAGGTTTATCGCGGGACATGTACGAGCAGTACTTC | CASSLSGLSRDMYEQYF
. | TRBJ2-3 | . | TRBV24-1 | TGTGCCACCAGTGAAAAGGCCAGTTACACAGATACGCAGTATTTT | CATSEKASYTDTQYF
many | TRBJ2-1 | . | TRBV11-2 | TGTGCCAGCAGGGTAATTGGAGGTCGACCCATTGTCTTC | CASRVIGGRPIVF
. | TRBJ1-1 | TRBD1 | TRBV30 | TGTGCCTGGAACGGGGGACAGGTTTTATCCAACACTGAAGCTTTCTTT | CAWNGGQVLSNTEAFF
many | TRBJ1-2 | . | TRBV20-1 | TGCAGTGCTAGAGGGCATCTGATAGCTAACTATGGCTACACCTTC | CSARGHLIANYGYTF
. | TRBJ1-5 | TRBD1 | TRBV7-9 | TGTGCCAGCAGGGTGACAGGGGGCTATGATCAGCCCCAGCATTTT | CASRVTGGYDQPQHF
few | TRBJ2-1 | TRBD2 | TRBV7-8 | TGTGCCAGCACCCGGGGACTAGCCCACAATGAGCAGTTCTTC | CASTRGLAHNEQFF
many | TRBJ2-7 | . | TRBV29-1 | TGCAGCGGCACAAAAGGCTACAAGCAGTACTTC | CSGTKGYKQYF
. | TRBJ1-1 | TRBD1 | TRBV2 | TGTGCCAGTAGTCGGACAGGGCTGGCCGCTGAAGCTTTCTTT | CASSRTGLAAEAFF